This TCR beta chain was sequenced in a study of shared clonotypes between healthy human individuals. The table came from immunoSEQ multiplex PCR; TCRdb's copy has only in-frame clones and leaves some out. The sample contains 1.5 million to 1.9 million clones, about 98% of which appear only once. Regarding this clone: Its antigen remains unknown.

CDR1 and CDR2 from the germline V gene are KGHSH and LQKENI. Trimming pared 6 bases from V and 1 base from J, leaving 9 bases between. The CDR3 consists of 14 residues. Whole-study findings and limits: A handful of donors held about 4.5% of naive CD4 clonotypes in common.

This sequence was found in a man aged 25 to 40 in good health. The rearrangement uses TRBV18 and TRBJ2-2, with unresolved D. Sequencing was done on a sample of naive CD4+ T cells sorted from blood. Subset defined: CD45RA+ positively selected. CDR3 amino acids: CASSRDLNTGELFF. DNA for the CDR3: TGTGCCAGCTCTCGAGACCTGAACACCGGGGAGCTGTTTTTT.